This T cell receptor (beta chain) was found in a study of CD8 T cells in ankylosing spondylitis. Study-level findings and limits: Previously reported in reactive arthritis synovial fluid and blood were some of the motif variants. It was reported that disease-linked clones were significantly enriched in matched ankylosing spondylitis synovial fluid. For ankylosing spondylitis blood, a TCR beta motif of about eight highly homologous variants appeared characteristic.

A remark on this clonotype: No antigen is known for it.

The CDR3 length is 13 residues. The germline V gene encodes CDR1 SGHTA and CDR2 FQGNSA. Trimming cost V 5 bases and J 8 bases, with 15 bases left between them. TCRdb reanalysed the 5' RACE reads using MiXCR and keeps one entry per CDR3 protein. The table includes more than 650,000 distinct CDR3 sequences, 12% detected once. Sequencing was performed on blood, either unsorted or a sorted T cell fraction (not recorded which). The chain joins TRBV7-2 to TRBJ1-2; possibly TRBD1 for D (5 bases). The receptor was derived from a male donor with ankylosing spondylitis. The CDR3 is CASSTAGARGYTF. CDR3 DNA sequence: TGTGCCAGCAGCACCGCCGGGGCAAGAGGCTACACCTTC.